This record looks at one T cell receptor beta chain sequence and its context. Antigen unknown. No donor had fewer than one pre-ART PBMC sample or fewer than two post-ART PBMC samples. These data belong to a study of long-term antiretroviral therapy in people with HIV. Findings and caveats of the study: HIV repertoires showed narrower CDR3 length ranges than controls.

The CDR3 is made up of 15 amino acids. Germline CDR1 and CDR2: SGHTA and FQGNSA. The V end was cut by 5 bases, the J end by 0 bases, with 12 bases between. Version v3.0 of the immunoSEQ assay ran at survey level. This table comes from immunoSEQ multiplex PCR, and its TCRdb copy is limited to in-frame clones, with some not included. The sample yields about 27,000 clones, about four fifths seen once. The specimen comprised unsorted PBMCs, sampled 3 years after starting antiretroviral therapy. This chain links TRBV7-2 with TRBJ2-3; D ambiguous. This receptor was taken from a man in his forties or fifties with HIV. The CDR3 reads CASSPISASTDTQYF. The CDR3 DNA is TGTGCCAGCAGCCCAATTTCAGCGAGCACAGATACGCAGTATTTT.